Listed below are T cell receptor beta chains from one sample, sequenced in a study of T cell changes during pregnancy in multiple sclerosis. Clones were sequenced by immunoSEQ multiplex PCR, and TCRdb holds only the in-frame ones, with some missing. The table has roughly 29,000 clones, around 93% seen once; the top ten hold approximately 0.39%. The specimen comprised CD4+ T cells from peripheral blood mononuclear cells, sampled after pregnancy. These TCRs come from a female donor with multiple sclerosis, enrolled in a pregnancy study. Both conserved end residues are part of each CDR3. The order of the fields is J gene, clone size, V gene, D gene, CDR3 DNA, CDR3 protein. The D gene is left open where the match is weak. Clone size is stated in some rows and not others, as once, few, many or a class when expanded.

>TRBJ2-3|.|TRBV6-5|TRBD2
TGTGCCAGCCAGACTAGCGGGACAGATACGCAGTATTTT
CASQTSGTDTQYF
>TRBJ1-2|.|TRBV2|TRBD1
TGTGCCAGCAGTGAAGCCTTAACAGGGGGCAATGGCTACACCTTC
CASSEALTGGNGYTF
>TRBJ1-1|.|TRBV7-9|.
TGTGCCAGCGGGAGAGCAGACACTGAAGCTTTCTTT
CASGRADTEAFF
>TRBJ2-1|once|TRBV29-1|.
TGCAGCGTTGGGAGGGACTTCTCCTACAATGAGCAGTTCTTC
CSVGRDFSYNEQFF
>TRBJ1-2|.|TRBV4-3|TRBD1
TGCGCCAGCAGCCAAGAAGGGGGACAGGGGTTCTATGGCTACACCTTC
CASSQEGGQGFYGYTF
>TRBJ2-3|.|TRBV14|.
TGTGCCAGCAGCCGTAGGGGGCTTGGAGGGGATACGCAGTATTTT
CASSRRGLGGDTQYF
>TRBJ1-1|.|TRBV19|TRBD1
TGTGCCAGTAGTATAGCTCCAGGGGGGACAGGGTGGAACACTGAAGCTTTCTTT
CASSIAPGGTGWNTEAFF
>TRBJ2-7|.|TRBV5-1|TRBD1
TGCGCCAGCAGCTTGAGCGGGACAGGGGCCGGGGAGCAGTACTTC
CASSLSGTGAGEQYF
>TRBJ2-7|.|TRBV11-2|TRBD2
TGTGCCAGCAGTCCTACTAGCGGGAGGGAGTACGAGCAGTACTTC
CASSPTSGREYEQYF
>TRBJ1-2|.|TRBV19|TRBD1
TGTGCCAGTAGTCCCGACGGACAGGGCTATGGCTACACCTTC
CASSPDGQGYGYTF
>TRBJ1-5|.|TRBV7-2|.
TGTGCCAGCAGCTTGGTCCACGGTAGCAATCAGCCCCAGCATTTT
CASSLVHGSNQPQHF
>TRBJ2-1|.|TRBV4-1|TRBD2
TGCGCCAGCAGCCAAGGACTAGCGGGAGCTTCTGAGCAGTTCTTC
CASSQGLAGASEQFF
>TRBJ2-7|.|TRBV19|TRBD1
TGTGCCAGTAGTATAGAAGGACAGGGAACCTACGAGCAGTACTTC
CASSIEGQGTYEQYF
>TRBJ1-1|.|TRBV10-2|TRBD1
TGCGCCAGCACCCATACGACAGGGGAGAACACTGAAGCTTTCTTT
CASTHTTGENTEAFF
>TRBJ1-2|.|TRBV7-9|TRBD1
TGTGCCAGCACCGCTTTCCGTGGACAGGGGGCCGGGGGCTACACCTTC
CASTAFRGQGAGGYTF
>TRBJ2-7|.|TRBV10-3|TRBD1
TGTGCCAACAGCCCTCAGGGGGAACCTTACGAGCAGTACTTC
CANSPQGEPYEQYF
>TRBJ2-2|.|TRBV10-3|.
TGTGCCATCAGCGAGACAGGAGGGGTTGCCGGGGAGCTGTTTTTT
CAISETGGVAGELFF
>TRBJ1-4|.|TRBV5-5|.
TGTGCCAGCAACCTTGGCCATGCTAATGAAAAACTGTTTTTT
CASNLGHANEKLFF
>TRBJ1-2|.|TRBV30|.
TGTGCCTGGAGTCCTTTCTTCCGGGAGGATCACTATGGCTACACCTTC
CAWSPFFREDHYGYTF
>TRBJ2-2|.|TRBV6-1|TRBD2
TGTGCCAGCAGTGGCCGGACTAGCGGGGGGGCTAACACCGGGGAGCTGTTTTTT
CASSGRTSGGANTGELFF
>TRBJ1-3|.|TRBV30|TRBD1
TGTGCCTGGACTCGATTTAGGACAGGCGTTGTTGGGGGAAACACCATATATTTT
CAWTRFRTGVVGGNTIYF
>TRBJ1-1|.|TRBV30|TRBD1
TGTGCCTGGAGTGTACTCGGACAGGGAAACACTGAAGCTTTCTTT
CAWSVLGQGNTEAFF
>TRBJ2-5|.|TRBV29-1|TRBD1
TGCAGCGCTGTCGGACAGGACCAAGAGACCCAGTACTTC
CSAVGQDQETQYF
>TRBJ2-7|.|TRBV30|TRBD1
TGTGCCTGGAGTGTACGCACAGGGGGCAGGAGGGGCTACGAGCAGTACTTC
CAWSVRTGGRRGYEQYF
>TRBJ1-4|.|TRBV7-8|.
TGTGCCAGCAGCTTCGGTCCTAATGAAAAACTGTTTTTT
CASSFGPNEKLFF
>TRBJ2-1|.|TRBV5-1|TRBD2
TGCGCCAGCAGCTTGGCCAGCGGGAGCTACAATGAGCAGTTCTTC
CASSLASGSYNEQFF
>TRBJ1-1|once|TRBV7-9|TRBD1
TGTGCCAGCGGATCCAGGGGGCTCGGCACTGAAGCTTTTTTT
CASGSRGLGTEAFF
>TRBJ2-7|.|TRBV4-3|TRBD2
TGCGCCAGCAGCCATCGATCCGTTCGTCAGCGGGGGACCTCCTACGAGCAGTACTTC
CASSHRSVRQRGTSYEQYF
>TRBJ2-7|few|TRBV29-1|.
TGCAGCGTTGGAAGGGAGGGGGTCGAGCAGTACTTC
CSVGREGVEQYF
>TRBJ1-1|.|TRBV5-4|.
TGTGCCAGCATGGGGAGGCTGAACACTGAAGCTTTCTTT
CASMGRLNTEAFF
>TRBJ2-5|.|TRBV5-1|.
TGCGCCAGCAGCCAAGGACTGTCCCAAGAGACCCAGTACTTC
CASSQGLSQETQYF
>TRBJ2-5|.|TRBV4-2|TRBD2
TGTGCCAGCAGCCAAGACCCCGGACTAGCGGGGGGCGGAGAGACCCAGTACTTC
CASSQDPGLAGGGETQYF
>TRBJ1-5|.|TRBV5-8|TRBD1
TGTGCCAGCAGATACGGGACAGGTAATCAGCCCCAGCATTTT
CASRYGTGNQPQHF
>TRBJ1-3|.|TRBV6-5|.
TGTGCCAGCAGTTATCAGGTCTCTGGAAACACCATATATTTT
CASSYQVSGNTIYF
>TRBJ2-2|.|TRBV7-3|.
TGTGCCAGCAGCCCGGGGTTACAACAGACCGGGGAGCTGTTTTTT
CASSPGLQQTGELFF
>TRBJ2-1|once|TRBV7-9|TRBD2
TGTGCCAGCAGCCGTCGCGGGGTAGCGGGTGCTAATGAGCAGTTCTTC
CASSRRGVAGANEQFF
>TRBJ2-3|.|TRBV11-2|TRBD2
TGTGCCAGCAGCTCCTTAGCGGGGAGTCGCACAGATACGCAGTATTTT
CASSSLAGSRTDTQYF
>TRBJ2-4|.|TRBV7-9|.
TGTGCCAGCAGCTTCCAGGGACAAACTATAGCCAAAAACATTCAGTACTTC
CASSFQGQTIAKNIQYF
>TRBJ2-5|.|TRBV5-1|.
TGCGCCAGCAGCTTACGAGGACTTAAGGGCGGGGAGACCCAGTACTTC
CASSLRGLKGGETQYF
>TRBJ1-1|.|TRBV2|TRBD1
TGTGCCAGCTTTCAGGGGGCAAGCACTGAAGCTTTCTTT
CASFQGASTEAFF
>TRBJ1-1|.|TRBV5-1|.
TGCGCCAGCAGCCCGGGACAGAACACTGAAGCTTTCTTT
CASSPGQNTEAFF
>TRBJ2-3|once|TRBV27|TRBD2
TGTGCCACCGTAGCGGGGGGGCGTGGCACAGATACGCAGTATTTT
CATVAGGRGTDTQYF
>TRBJ2-7|.|TRBV5-1|.
TGCGCCAGCAGTTTGGGGGCCGACTACGAGCAGTACTTC
CASSLGADYEQYF
>TRBJ1-3|.|TRBV5-1|.
TGCGCCAGCAGCTTGAACGGGGAACCTGGAAACACCATATATTTT
CASSLNGEPGNTIYF